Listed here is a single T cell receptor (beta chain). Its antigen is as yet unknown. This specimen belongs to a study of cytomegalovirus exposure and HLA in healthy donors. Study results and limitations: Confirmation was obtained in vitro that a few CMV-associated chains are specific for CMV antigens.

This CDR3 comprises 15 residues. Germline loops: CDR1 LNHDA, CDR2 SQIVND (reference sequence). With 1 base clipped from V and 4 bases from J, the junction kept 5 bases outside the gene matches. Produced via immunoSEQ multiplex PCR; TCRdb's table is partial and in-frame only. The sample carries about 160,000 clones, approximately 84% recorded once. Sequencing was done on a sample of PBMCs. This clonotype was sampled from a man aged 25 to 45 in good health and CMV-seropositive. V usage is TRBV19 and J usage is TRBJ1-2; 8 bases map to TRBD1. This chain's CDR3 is CASSIVQTGVYGYTF. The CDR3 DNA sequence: TGTGCCAGTAGTATAGTCCAGACAGGGGTCTATGGCTACACCTTC.